The source of this T cell receptor beta chain is a study of Ad26.COV2.S vaccination and SARS-CoV-2 variants. Overall study: Donor allocation was to the COV1001 Ad26.COV2.S trial arm. Into the muscle, Ad26.COV2.S was dosed once or twice, 56 days apart.

Specified treatment: over 15 received Ad26.COV2.S at low or high dose, single or two shots; roughly five received placebo; per-sample allocation not given. Samples analyzed were those drawn on day 63 after the first vaccine or placebo injection. Expression of Wuhan-strain SARS-CoV-2 spike came from the Ad26 vector that formed the vaccine. Sequenced by immunoSEQ multiplex PCR; TCRdb stores in-frame clones only, minus some. The sample lists about 280,000 clones, approximately 89% occurring once. Study results and caveats: Possible underestimation of total T cell responses by the TCR breadth and depth analyses was noted.

On this clone itself: Its antigen is not known.

The sequencing here drew on peripheral blood, taken in a trial of Ad26.COV2.S vaccine versus placebo. The receptor was derived from a person aged 18-60 years who received the Ad26.COV2.S COVID-19 vaccine or a placebo.

The DNA for the CDR3 is TGTGCCAGTAGTTTTATTGTCGGGACCCAGTACTTC. This sequence encodes CASSFIVGTQYF. The V and J genes are TRBV19 and TRBJ2-5; unclear D gene. Germline V gene sequence: CDR1 LNHDA, CDR2 SQIVND (reference sequence). This CDR3 contains 12 residues. V gave up 5 bases and J gave up 7 bases, with 11 bases separating them. The entire variable domain, with the rest obtained from reference TRBV19 and TRBJ2-5, is as follows: DGGITQSPKYLFRKEGQNVTLSCEQNLNHDAMYWYRQDPGQGLRLIYYSQIVNDFQKGDIAEGYSVSREKKESFPLTVTSAQKNPTAFYLCASSFIVGTQYFGPGTRLLVL.